This T cell receptor beta chain was captured by sequencing in a study of T cell responses to AZD1222 COVID-19 vaccine. From germline, CDR1 is WSHSY and CDR2 SAAADI. The J segment lost 5 bases and the V segment lost 5 bases, leaving 19 bases of the junction unmatched. This CDR3 is built from 18 residues. Some second doses came at about 4 weeks and others at about 12 weeks; these were pooled. Using immunoSEQ multiplex PCR, the repertoire was profiled, and TCRdb retains in-frame clones only, with some absent. The sample consists of 70,000 to 75,000 clones, 87% of them appearing once. Here the sequenced sample was peripheral blood, taken 28 days after the second AZD1222 dose. The V gene is TRBV10-2, the J gene TRBJ2-3; TRBD2 matches 7 bases. This TCR derives from an adult who received the AZD1222 COVID-19 vaccine. CDR3 bases: TGCGCCAGCAGTCTTTTCCCCCGAGGGAGGGCCGATGTAGATACGCAGTATTTT. Its protein product is CASSLFPRGRADVDTQYF.